The rows below give T cell receptor beta chains drawn from one sample of a study of blood T cell repertoires in COVID-19. This table comes from immunoSEQ multiplex PCR, and its TCRdb copy is limited to in-frame clones, with some not included. The sample carries nearly 350,000 clones, over 70% recorded once. Sequencing was carried out using peripheral blood. These receptors were collected from a woman between 50 and 59 years old with COVID-19, enrolled during active disease. Both conserved end residues are part of each CDR3. A D gene is named only where the DNA matches it firmly. The size entry is marked missing in some rows and otherwise reads once, few, many or a size class.

V gene: TRBV5-1
D gene: NA
clone size: NA
J gene: TRBJ1-3
CDR3 protein: CASSRETGNTIYF
CDR3 DNA: TGCGCCAGCAGCCGGGAAACTGGAAACACCATATATTTT

V gene: TRBV30
D gene: TRBD2
clone size: NA
J gene: TRBJ2-1
CDR3 protein: CAWSVSVVIAGGEQFF
CDR3 DNA: TGTGCCTGGAGTGTATCAGTCGTGATAGCGGGAGGTGAGCAGTTCTTC

V gene: TRBV5-1
D gene: NA
clone size: NA
J gene: TRBJ1-1
CDR3 protein: CASSSLLTGSTEAFF
CDR3 DNA: TGCGCCAGCAGCTCCTTACTGACAGGATCCACTGAAGCTTTCTTT

V gene: TRBV5-1
D gene: TRBD1
clone size: NA
J gene: TRBJ2-1
CDR3 protein: CASSPGQGPRNEQFF
CDR3 DNA: TGCGCCAGCAGCCCGGGACAGGGTCCGAGAAATGAGCAGTTCTTC

V gene: TRBV19
D gene: TRBD2
clone size: once
J gene: TRBJ2-7
CDR3 protein: CATQAGGTYEQYF
CDR3 DNA: TGTGCCACTCAAGCGGGAGGGACCTACGAGCAGTACTTC

V gene: TRBV2
D gene: TRBD2
clone size: NA
J gene: TRBJ2-3
CDR3 protein: CASSELSGSYSDTQYF
CDR3 DNA: TGTGCCAGCAGTGAGTTAAGCGGGAGTTATTCAGATACGCAGTATTTT

V gene: TRBV30
D gene: NA
clone size: NA
J gene: TRBJ1-1
CDR3 protein: CAWSVGVNTEAFF
CDR3 DNA: TGTGCCTGGAGTGTAGGGGTGAACACTGAAGCTTTCTTT

V gene: TRBV4-3
D gene: NA
clone size: NA
J gene: TRBJ1-2
CDR3 protein: CASSQDAGTANYGYTF
CDR3 DNA: TGCGCCAGCAGCCAAGATGCGGGAACGGCTAACTATGGCTACACCTTC

V gene: TRBV21-1
D gene: NA
clone size: NA
J gene: TRBJ2-2
CDR3 protein: CASSKASPLTSGNTGELFF
CDR3 DNA: TGTGCCAGCAGCAAAGCGTCCCCTCTGACTAGCGGGAACACCGGGGAGCTGTTTTTT

V gene: TRBV18
D gene: TRBD1
clone size: NA
J gene: TRBJ1-1
CDR3 protein: CASSRQGADTEAFF
CDR3 DNA: TGTGCCAGCTCACGGCAGGGGGCGGATACTGAAGCTTTCTTT

V gene: TRBV9
D gene: NA
clone size: NA
J gene: TRBJ1-2
CDR3 protein: CASSPLSGKAGYTF
CDR3 DNA: TGTGCCAGCAGCCCCCTCTCAGGGAAGGCTGGCTACACCTTC

V gene: TRBV6-4
D gene: TRBD2
clone size: NA
J gene: TRBJ2-3
CDR3 protein: CASSERSGSVFDTQYF
CDR3 DNA: TGTGCCAGCAGTGAGAGGAGCGGGAGTGTGTTCGATACGCAGTATTTT

V gene: TRBV19
D gene: TRBD2
clone size: few
J gene: TRBJ2-2
CDR3 protein: CASCSGGPTGELFF
CDR3 DNA: TGTGCCAGTTGTTCGGGAGGTCCCACCGGGGAGCTGTTTTTT

V gene: TRBV3-1/TRBV3-2
D gene: TRBD1
clone size: NA
J gene: TRBJ1-5
CDR3 protein: CASSQGQGGQPQHF
CDR3 DNA: TGTGCCAGCAGCCAAGGACAGGGCGGTCAGCCCCAGCATTTT

V gene: TRBV19
D gene: TRBD2
clone size: NA
J gene: TRBJ2-3
CDR3 protein: CASSTASGYTDTQYF
CDR3 DNA: TGTGCCAGTAGTACGGCTAGCGGCTACACAGATACGCAGTATTTT

V gene: TRBV24-1
D gene: NA
clone size: NA
J gene: TRBJ2-1
CDR3 protein: CATRGLRGTNEQFF
CDR3 DNA: TGTGCCACCAGAGGACTACGCGGGACCAATGAGCAGTTCTTC

V gene: TRBV5-6
D gene: NA
clone size: NA
J gene: TRBJ1-2
CDR3 protein: CASNRPGGWGYTF
CDR3 DNA: TGTGCCAGCAATAGGCCTGGCGGTTGGGGCTACACCTTC

V gene: TRBV4-1
D gene: TRBD1
clone size: NA
J gene: TRBJ1-6
CDR3 protein: CASSQNRGPPLHF
CDR3 DNA: TGCGCCAGCAGCCAGAACAGGGGGCCCCCCCTCCACTTT

V gene: TRBV5-1
D gene: TRBD1
clone size: NA
J gene: TRBJ1-1
CDR3 protein: CASSPTPGQGRNTEAFF
CDR3 DNA: TGCGCCAGCAGCCCGACTCCGGGACAGGGGAGGAACACTGAAGCTTTCTTT

V gene: TRBV5-1
D gene: TRBD1
clone size: NA
J gene: TRBJ2-4
CDR3 protein: CASSQDRVIAKNIQYF
CDR3 DNA: TGCGCCAGCAGCCAGGACAGGGTGATAGCCAAAAACATTCAGTACTTC

V gene: TRBV25-1
D gene: NA
clone size: NA
J gene: TRBJ1-2
CDR3 protein: CASNRASEAGYTF
CDR3 DNA: TGTGCCAGCAACAGGGCGTCCGAGGCGGGCTACACCTTC

V gene: TRBV15
D gene: TRBD2
clone size: NA
J gene: TRBJ2-3
CDR3 protein: CATSGSTSGRGADTQYF
CDR3 DNA: TGTGCCACCAGCGGATCGACTAGCGGGAGGGGGGCAGATACGCAGTATTTT

V gene: TRBV19
D gene: NA
clone size: NA
J gene: TRBJ1-1
CDR3 protein: CASRVTENTEAFF
CDR3 DNA: TGTGCCAGTAGAGTAACAGAGAACACTGAAGCTTTCTTT

V gene: TRBV7-9
D gene: NA
clone size: NA
J gene: TRBJ1-3
CDR3 protein: CASSLAGATSGNTIYF
CDR3 DNA: TGTGCCAGCAGCTTAGCAGGGGCGACCTCTGGAAACACCATATATTTT

V gene: TRBV18
D gene: NA
clone size: NA
J gene: TRBJ2-2
CDR3 protein: CASSPIQNTGELFF
CDR3 DNA: TGTGCCAGCTCACCAATTCAGAACACCGGGGAGCTGTTTTTT

V gene: TRBV9
D gene: NA
clone size: NA
J gene: TRBJ2-1
CDR3 protein: CASSVGGRAFSYNEQFF
CDR3 DNA: TGTGCCAGCAGCGTAGGAGGGCGGGCCTTCTCCTACAATGAGCAGTTCTTC

V gene: TRBV3-1/TRBV3-2
D gene: NA
clone size: NA
J gene: TRBJ2-3
CDR3 protein: CASSPYGHGDTQYF
CDR3 DNA: TGTGCCAGCAGCCCCTACGGTCACGGGGATACGCAGTATTTT

V gene: TRBV11-2
D gene: NA
clone size: NA
J gene: TRBJ2-1
CDR3 protein: CASSLDKGAREQFF
CDR3 DNA: TGTGCCAGCAGCTTAGATAAGGGAGCGCGCGAGCAGTTCTTC

V gene: TRBV5-6
D gene: TRBD1
clone size: NA
J gene: TRBJ1-1
CDR3 protein: CASSSTGVNTEAFF
CDR3 DNA: TGTGCCAGCAGCTCGACAGGGGTGAACACTGAAGCTTTCTTT

V gene: TRBV7-6
D gene: TRBD1
clone size: once
J gene: TRBJ1-2
CDR3 protein: CASSSIPTGGILGYTF
CDR3 DNA: TGTGCCAGCAGCTCAATACCCACAGGGGGGATCCTTGGCTACACCTTC